This T cell receptor beta chain was captured by sequencing in a study of T cells in narcolepsy. As for the study in general: Healthy controls were enrolled alongside patients with narcolepsy type 1 or type 2. Findings and limits, study-wide: Autoreactive clonotypes reportedly recurred in blood of same and different patients, not controls.

TCRdb's table, derived via immunoSEQ multiplex PCR, lists solely in-frame clones and lacks some. Here the sample spans 18,000 or so clones, about nine tenths being singletons. This CDR3 has 11 amino acids. Trimming removed 2 bases at V and 1 base at J, with 3 bases between. CDR1 is GTSNPN, CDR2 SVGIG, per germline (reference sequence). To note about this clone: Antigen specificity is unknown.

The sample was memory (CD45RA-) CD4+ T cells from blood. This clonotype was obtained from a human donor in good health. V gene TRBV30 combines with J gene TRBJ2-7; no clear D. The CDR3 reads CAWSRSYEQYF. The DNA for the CDR3 is TGTGCCTGGAGTAGATCCTACGAGCAGTACTTC. The full variable domain, its missing parts supplied by reference TRBV30 and TRBJ2-7, is SQTIHQWPATLVQPVGSPLSLECTVEGTSNPNLYWYRQAAGRGLQLLFYSVGIGQISSEVPQNLSASRPQDRQFILSSKKLLLSDSGFYLCAWSRSYEQYFGPGTRLTVT.